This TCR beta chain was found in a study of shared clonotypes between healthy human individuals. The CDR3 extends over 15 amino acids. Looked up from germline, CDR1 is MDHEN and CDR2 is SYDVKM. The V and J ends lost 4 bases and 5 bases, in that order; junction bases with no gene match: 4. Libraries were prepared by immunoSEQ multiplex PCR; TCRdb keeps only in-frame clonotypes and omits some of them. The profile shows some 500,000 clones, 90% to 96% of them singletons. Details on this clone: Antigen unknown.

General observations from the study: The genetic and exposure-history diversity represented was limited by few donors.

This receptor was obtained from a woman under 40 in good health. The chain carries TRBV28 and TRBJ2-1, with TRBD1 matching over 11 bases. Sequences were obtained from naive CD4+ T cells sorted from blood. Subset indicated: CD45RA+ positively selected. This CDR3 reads CASSSGQGVDNEQFF. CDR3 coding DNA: TGTGCCAGCAGTTCGGGACAGGGGGTTGACAATGAGCAGTTCTTC. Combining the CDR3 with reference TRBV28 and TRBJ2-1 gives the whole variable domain DVKVTQSSRYLVKRTGEKVFLECVQDMDHENMFWYRQDPGLGLRLIYFSYDVKMKEKGDIPEGYSVSREKKERFSLILESASTNQTSMYLCASSSGQGVDNEQFFGPGTRLTVL.